Here is one T cell receptor (beta chain) with its context. Its specific antigen is unknown. No quality values exist for individual bases; no much larger clone is one base distant. The CDR3 covers 14 residues, taking in both the cysteine and the phenylalanine. The CDR3 DNA has 42 bases and is translated from base 1. The germline V gene sets CDR1 to SGHRS and CDR2 to YFSETQ. A distance of 11 bases separates the germline ends of V and J, which lose 4 bases and 3 bases respectively. The trial excluded patients who had a history of autoimmune disease or who were on systemic immunosuppression. Peripheral blood for TCR sequencing was collected from all dose cohorts at baseline, on cycle 4 day 1, and on cycle 7 day 1. The samples were drawn from a first-in-human, open-label, multicenter phase I dose-escalation trial of ivuxolimab. Adults with locally advanced or metastatic melanoma, renal cell, hepatocellular, or head and neck squamous cell carcinoma were enrolled in the trial. Before TCR sequencing, CD4+ and CD8+ T cells were separately sorted from peripheral blood.

This sample stems from a study of OX40 agonist ivuxolimab in advanced cancers. Broadly, across the study: Ivuxolimab was a fully human IgG2 agonistic monoclonal antibody targeting the costimulatory receptor OX40 (CD134). The purpose of peripheral TCRbeta sequencing was to test whether ivuxolimab changed TCR sequence diversity and led to clonal T-cell expansion. Partial responses were achieved by three dose-escalation patients, of whom one had hepatocellular carcinoma and two had cutaneous melanoma. The paper covers the monotherapy dose-escalation part of the phase I ivuxolimab trial, which included N ≈ 54 patients. Prior anti-PD-1, anti-PD-L1 or anti-CTLA-4 therapy was permitted, and less than 45% of dose-escalation patients had received checkpoint inhibitors. In the dose-escalation cohort, approximately 80% of patients were male, and the mean age was 60 years with a range of roughly 23 to 79. Intravenous ivuxolimab was administered to patients every 2 weeks at six dose levels: 0.01, 0.1, 0.3, 1.5, 3 and 10 mg/kg. Of the 50 to 55 dose-escalation patients, hepatocellular carcinoma was present in about 20, melanoma in around 15, renal cell carcinoma in 9 and head and neck cancer in 9.

General conclusions and limits of the study: In the 0.1-3.0 mg/kg groups, partial responders had among the lowest normalized peripheral clonal expansion, particularly in CD8+ T cells. On average, CD8+ T cells showed more expanded clones than CD4+ T cells after ivuxolimab. At doses of 0.1 to 3.0 mg/kg, clonal expansion of both CD4+ and CD8+ blood T cells was observed from baseline to week 6. The antigen specificity of the peripheral T cells that underwent clonal expansion was not determined. Low levels of normalized T-cell clonal expansion were also seen in some patients who did not respond.

For sequencing of the TCRbeta CDR3 region, genomic DNA was extracted from the sorted cells. The immunoSEQ Assay was used for sequencing of TCRbeta CDR3 regions. In TCRdb, the immuneACCESS table is reduced to in-frame sequences with V and J assigned. These tables do not hold every clone; where another copy was compared, an unresolved V gene accounts for under half, and the others remain unexplained. A total of more than 95,000 clones appear in this sample, approximately 94% of them only once. Around 0.17% of the sample rests with the top ten. The sequence links TRBV5-1 to TRBJ1-3; the D gene is not confidently resolved. The clonotype was recovered from an adult with an advanced solid tumor such as melanoma, head and neck, liver or kidney cancer. This specimen consisted of CD4+ or CD8+ T cells sorted from blood, obtained in a trial of the OX40 agonist ivuxolimab. The base sequence is TGCGCCAGCAGCCTGAGAGGGATTGGAAACACCATATATTTT. Protein translation: CASSLRGIGNTIYF.